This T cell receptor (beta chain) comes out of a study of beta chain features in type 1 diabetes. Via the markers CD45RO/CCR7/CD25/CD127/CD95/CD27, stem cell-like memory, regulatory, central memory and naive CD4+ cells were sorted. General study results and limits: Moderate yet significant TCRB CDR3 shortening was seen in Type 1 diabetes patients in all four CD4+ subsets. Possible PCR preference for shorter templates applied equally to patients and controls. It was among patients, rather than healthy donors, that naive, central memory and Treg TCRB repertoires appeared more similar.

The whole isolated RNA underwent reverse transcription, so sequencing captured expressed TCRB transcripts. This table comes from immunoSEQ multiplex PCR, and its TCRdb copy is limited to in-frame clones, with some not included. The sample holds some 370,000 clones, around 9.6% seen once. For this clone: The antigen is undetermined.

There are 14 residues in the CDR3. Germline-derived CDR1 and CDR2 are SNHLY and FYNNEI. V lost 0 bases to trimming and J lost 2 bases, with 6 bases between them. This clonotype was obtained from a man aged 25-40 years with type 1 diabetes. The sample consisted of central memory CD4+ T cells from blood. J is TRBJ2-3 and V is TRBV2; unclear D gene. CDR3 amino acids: CASSEAIATDTQYF. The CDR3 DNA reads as TGTGCCAGCAGTGAAGCTATAGCCACAGATACGCAGTATTTT.